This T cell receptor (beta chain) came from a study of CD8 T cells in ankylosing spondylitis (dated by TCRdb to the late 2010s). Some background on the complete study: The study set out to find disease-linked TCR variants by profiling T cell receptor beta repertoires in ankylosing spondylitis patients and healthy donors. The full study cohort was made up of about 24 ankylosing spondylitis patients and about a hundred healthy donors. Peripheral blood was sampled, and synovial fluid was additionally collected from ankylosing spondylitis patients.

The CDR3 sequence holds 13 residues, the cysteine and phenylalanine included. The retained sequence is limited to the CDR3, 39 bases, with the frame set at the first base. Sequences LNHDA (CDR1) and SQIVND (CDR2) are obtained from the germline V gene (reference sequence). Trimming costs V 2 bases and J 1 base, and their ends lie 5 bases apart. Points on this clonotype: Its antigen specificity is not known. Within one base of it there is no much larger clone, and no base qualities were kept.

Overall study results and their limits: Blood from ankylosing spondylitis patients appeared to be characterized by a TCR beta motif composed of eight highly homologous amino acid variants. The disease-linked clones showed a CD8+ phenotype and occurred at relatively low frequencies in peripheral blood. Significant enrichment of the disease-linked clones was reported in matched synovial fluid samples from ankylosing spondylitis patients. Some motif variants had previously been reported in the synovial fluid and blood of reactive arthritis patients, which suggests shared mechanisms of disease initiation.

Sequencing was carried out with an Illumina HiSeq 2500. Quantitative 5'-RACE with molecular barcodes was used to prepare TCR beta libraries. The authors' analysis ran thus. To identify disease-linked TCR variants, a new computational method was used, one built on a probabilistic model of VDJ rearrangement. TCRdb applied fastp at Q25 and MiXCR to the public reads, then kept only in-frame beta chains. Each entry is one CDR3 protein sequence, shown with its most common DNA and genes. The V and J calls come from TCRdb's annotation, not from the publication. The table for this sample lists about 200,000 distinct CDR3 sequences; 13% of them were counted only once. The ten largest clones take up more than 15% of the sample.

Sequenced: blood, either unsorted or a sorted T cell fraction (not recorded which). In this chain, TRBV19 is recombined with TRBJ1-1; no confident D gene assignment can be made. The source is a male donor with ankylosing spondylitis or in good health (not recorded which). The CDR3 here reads CASSIWGNTEAFF. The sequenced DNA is TGTGCCAGTAGTATATGGGGGAACACTGAAGCTTTCTTT.